These T cell receptor beta chains were read from a single sample in a study of shared clonotypes between healthy human individuals. Data came from immunoSEQ multiplex PCR; TCRdb stores just in-frame clones and leaves some out. The data show more than 400,000 clones, approximately 94% seen once. Sequenced sample: naive CD4+ T cells sorted from blood. All receptors come from a woman under 40 in good health. Each CDR3 is given with its conserved first and last residue.

v_gene,j_gene,len,CDR3aa
TRBV19,TRBJ2-4,13,CASRDPPSNIQYF
TRBV10-3,TRBJ2-3,11,CAISETDTQYF
TRBV15,TRBJ2-3,19,CATRHRPPRTSGRTDTQYF
TRBV30,TRBJ2-2,12,CAWTSNTGELFF
TRBV29-1,TRBJ2-7,11,CSTRDPYEQYF
TRBV28,TRBJ2-7,16,CASSQLPGAHLYEQYF
TRBV5-6,TRBJ2-7,17,CASSLGGPSGLAYEQYF
TRBV19,TRBJ1-5,15,CASSIDRGDNQPQHF
TRBV15,TRBJ2-5,13,CATRPSGMETQYF
TRBV15,TRBJ2-7,15,CATSRSPDSPYEQYF
TRBV19,TRBJ2-3,13,CASSRTGFDTQYF
TRBV5-1,TRBJ2-7,15,CASSPQGQGKDEQYF
TRBV7-6,TRBJ2-5,13,CASSLMGLETQYF
TRBV28,TRBJ2-5,16,CASSFHGRGGIETQYF
TRBV5-6,TRBJ2-5,13,CASSLLWGSGQYF
TRBV4-2,TRBJ2-7,15,CASSQEVSQGYEQYF